This T cell receptor beta chain appears in the sequencing data of a study of T cells after yellow fever vaccination. TCRdb reprocessed the 5' RACE reads via MiXCR and lists one record per CDR3 protein. The sample lists under 50,000 distinct CDR3 sequences; more than 6% were seen once. CDR1 is WNHNN and CDR2 is SYGVQD in the germline V gene (reference sequence). The CDR3 length is 17 residues. V was clipped by 5 bases and J by 3 bases, with 17 bases between them. This chain links TRBV10-1 with TRBJ2-6, with D tentatively TRBD1 or TRBD2 (6 bases each). Here the sequenced sample was PBMCs, either bulk or a sorted T-cell subset (CD4+, CD8+, memory, or dextramer-sorted; not recorded which), taken 45 days after the yellow fever booster vaccination. This TCR was sampled from a man aged 25-40 years who received the YFV17D yellow fever vaccine. The CDR3 reads CASSIDTGALGANVLTF. In nucleotides, the CDR3 is TGCGCCAGCAGTATCGACACGGGGGCGCTTGGGGCCAACGTCCTGACTTTC.